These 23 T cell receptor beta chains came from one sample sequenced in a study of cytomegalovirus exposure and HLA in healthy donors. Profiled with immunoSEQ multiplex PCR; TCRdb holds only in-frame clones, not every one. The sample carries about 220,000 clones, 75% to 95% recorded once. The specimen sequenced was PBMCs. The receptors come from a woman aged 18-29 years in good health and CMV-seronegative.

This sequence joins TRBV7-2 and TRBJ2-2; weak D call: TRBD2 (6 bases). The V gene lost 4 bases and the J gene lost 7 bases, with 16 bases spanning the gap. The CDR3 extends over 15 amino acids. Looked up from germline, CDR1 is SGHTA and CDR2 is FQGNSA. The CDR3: CASSSAGGLGGELFF. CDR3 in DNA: TGTGCCAGCAGCTCCGCCGGAGGGCTGGGCGGGGAGCTGTTTTTT.

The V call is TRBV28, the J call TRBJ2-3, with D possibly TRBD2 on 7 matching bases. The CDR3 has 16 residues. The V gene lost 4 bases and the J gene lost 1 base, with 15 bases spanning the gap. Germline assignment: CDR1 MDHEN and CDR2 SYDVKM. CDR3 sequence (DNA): TGTGCCAGCAGTTCCAGAACAGGGAGGGGCACAGATACGCAGTATTTT. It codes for CASSSRTGRGTDTQYF. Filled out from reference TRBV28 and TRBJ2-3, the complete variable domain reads DVKVTQSSRYLVKRTGEKVFLECVQDMDHENMFWYRQDPGLGLRLIYFSYDVKMKEKGDIPEGYSVSREKKERFSLILESASTNQTSMYLCASSSRTGRGTDTQYFGPGTRLTVL.

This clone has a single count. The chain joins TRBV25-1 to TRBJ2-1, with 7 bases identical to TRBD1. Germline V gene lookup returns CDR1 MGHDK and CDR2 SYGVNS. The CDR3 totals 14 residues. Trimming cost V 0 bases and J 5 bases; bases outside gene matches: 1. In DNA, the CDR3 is TGTGCCAGCAGTGAATACGACAGGGACAATGAGCAGTTCTTC. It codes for CASSEYDRDNEQFF.

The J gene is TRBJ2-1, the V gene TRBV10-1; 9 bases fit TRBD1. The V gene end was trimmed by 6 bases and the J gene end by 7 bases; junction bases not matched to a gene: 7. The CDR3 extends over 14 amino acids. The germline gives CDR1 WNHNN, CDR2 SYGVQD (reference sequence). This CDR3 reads CASSQDRGRNEQFF. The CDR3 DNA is TGCGCCAGCAGCCAGGACAGGGGAAGGAATGAGCAGTTCTTC.

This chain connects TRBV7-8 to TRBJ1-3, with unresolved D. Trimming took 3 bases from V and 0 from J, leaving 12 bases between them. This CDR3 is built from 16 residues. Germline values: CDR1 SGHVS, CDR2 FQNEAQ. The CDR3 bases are TGTGCCAGCAGCTTCGTCGAGGCCTACTCTGGAAACACCATATATTTT. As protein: CASSFVEAYSGNTIYF.

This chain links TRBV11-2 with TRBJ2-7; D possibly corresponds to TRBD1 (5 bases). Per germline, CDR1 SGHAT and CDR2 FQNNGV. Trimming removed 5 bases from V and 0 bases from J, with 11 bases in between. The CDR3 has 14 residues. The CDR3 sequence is CASSTGAVSYEQYF. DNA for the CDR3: TGTGCCAGCAGCACAGGAGCTGTCTCCTACGAGCAGTACTTC.

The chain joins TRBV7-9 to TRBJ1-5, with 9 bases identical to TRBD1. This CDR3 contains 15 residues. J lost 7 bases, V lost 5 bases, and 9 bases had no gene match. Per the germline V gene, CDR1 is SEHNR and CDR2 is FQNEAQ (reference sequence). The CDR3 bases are TGTGCCAGCAGCGGGGACAGGGAGGTTAGGCAGCCCCAGCATTTT. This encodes CASSGDREVRQPQHF.

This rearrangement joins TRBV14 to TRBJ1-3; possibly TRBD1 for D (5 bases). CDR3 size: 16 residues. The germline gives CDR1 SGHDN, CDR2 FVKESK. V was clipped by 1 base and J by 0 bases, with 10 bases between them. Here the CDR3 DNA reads TGTGCCAGCAGCCAAGTCGGAGGGACCTCTGGAAACACCATATATTTT. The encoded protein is CASSQVGGTSGNTIYF. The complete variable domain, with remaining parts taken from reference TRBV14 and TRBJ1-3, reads EAGVTQFPSHSVIEKGQTVTLRCDPISGHDNLYWYRRVMGKEIKFLLHFVKESKQDESGMPNNRFLAERTGGTYSTLKVQPAELEDSGVYFCASSQVGGTSGNTIYFGEGSWLTVV.

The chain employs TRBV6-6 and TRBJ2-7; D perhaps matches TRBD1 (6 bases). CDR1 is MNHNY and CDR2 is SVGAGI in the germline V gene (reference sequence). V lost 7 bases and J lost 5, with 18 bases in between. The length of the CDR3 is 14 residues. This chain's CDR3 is CASTETLQGHEQYF. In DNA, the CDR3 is TGTGCCAGCACTGAAACCCTACAGGGCCACGAGCAGTACTTC.

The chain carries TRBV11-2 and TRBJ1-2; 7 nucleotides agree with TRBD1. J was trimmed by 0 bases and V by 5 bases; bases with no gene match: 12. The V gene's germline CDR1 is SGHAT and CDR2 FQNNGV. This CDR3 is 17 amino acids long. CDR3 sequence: CASSVGQVPSTNYGYTF. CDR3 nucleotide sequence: TGTGCCAGCAGCGTTGGACAGGTCCCTTCCACTAACTATGGCTACACCTTC.

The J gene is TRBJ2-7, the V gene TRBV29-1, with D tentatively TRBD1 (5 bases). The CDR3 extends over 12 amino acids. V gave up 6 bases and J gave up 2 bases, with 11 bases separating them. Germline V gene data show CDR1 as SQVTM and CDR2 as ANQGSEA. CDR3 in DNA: TGCAGCGTACAGGTAGCCACCTACGAGCAGTACTTC. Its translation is CSVQVATYEQYF.

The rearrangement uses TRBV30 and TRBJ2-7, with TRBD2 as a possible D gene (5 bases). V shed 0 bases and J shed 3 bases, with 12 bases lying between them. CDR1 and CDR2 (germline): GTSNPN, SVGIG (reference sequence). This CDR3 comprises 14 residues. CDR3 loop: CAWSVPPEVYEQYF. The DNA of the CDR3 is TGTGCCTGGAGTGTACCACCGGAGGTCTACGAGCAGTACTTC.

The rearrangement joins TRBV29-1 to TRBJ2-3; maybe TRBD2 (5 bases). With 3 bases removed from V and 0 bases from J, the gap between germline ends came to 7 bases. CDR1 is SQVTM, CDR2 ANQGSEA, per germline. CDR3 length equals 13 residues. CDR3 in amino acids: CSVDRGSTDTQYF. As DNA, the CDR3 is TGCAGCGTTGATCGGGGAAGCACAGATACGCAGTATTTT.

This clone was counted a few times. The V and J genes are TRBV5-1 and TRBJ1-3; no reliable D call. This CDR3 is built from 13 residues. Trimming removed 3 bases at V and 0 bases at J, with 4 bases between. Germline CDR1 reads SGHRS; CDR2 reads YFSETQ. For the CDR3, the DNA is TGCGCCAGCAGCTCGTCCTCTGGAAACACCATATATTTT. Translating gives CASSSSSGNTIYF.

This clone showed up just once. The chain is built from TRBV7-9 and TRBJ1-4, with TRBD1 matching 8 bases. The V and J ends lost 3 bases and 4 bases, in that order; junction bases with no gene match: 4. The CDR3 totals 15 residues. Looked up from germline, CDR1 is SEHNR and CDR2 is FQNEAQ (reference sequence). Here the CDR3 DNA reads TGTGCCAGCAGCTTTCGGACAGGGATTAATGAAAAACTGTTTTTT. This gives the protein CASSFRTGINEKLFF.

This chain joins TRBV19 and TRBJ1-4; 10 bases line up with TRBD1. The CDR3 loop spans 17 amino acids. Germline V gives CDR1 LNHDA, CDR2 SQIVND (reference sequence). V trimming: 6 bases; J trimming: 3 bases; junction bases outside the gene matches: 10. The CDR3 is CASRRDRGSMANEKLFF. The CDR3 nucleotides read TGTGCCAGTAGACGGGACAGGGGATCTATGGCTAATGAAAAACTGTTTTTT.

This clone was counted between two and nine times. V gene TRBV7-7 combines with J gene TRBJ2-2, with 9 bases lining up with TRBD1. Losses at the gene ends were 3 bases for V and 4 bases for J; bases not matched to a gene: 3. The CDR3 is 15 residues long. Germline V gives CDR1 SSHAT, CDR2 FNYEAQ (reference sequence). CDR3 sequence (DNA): TGTGCCAGCAGCTTTGGACAGGGGCTCACCGGGGAGCTGTTTTTT. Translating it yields CASSFGQGLTGELFF.

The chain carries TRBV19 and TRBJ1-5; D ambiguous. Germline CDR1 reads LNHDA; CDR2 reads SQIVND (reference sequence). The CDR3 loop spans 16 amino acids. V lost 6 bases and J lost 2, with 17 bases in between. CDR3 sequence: CASSELPGVRNQPQHF. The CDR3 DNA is TGTGCCAGTAGCGAACTCCCCGGGGTCCGCAATCAGCCCCAGCATTTT.

CDR3 protein: CASSQTPGGNTEAFF. The CDR3 nucleotides are TGTGCCAGTAGCCAAACCCCAGGGGGGAACACTGAAGCTTTCTTT. The chain carries TRBV19 and TRBJ1-1; 7 positions match TRBD1. The CDR3 has 15 amino acids. Per germline, CDR1 LNHDA and CDR2 SQIVND (reference sequence). The V and J ends lost 6 bases and 1 base, in that order; junction bases with no gene match: 8.

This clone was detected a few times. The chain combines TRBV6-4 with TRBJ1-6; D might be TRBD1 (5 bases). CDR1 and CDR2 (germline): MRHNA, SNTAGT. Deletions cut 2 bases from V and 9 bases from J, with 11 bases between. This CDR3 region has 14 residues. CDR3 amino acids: CASSDRQWGSPLHF. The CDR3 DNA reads TGTGCCAGCAGTGACCGACAGTGGGGTTCACCCCTCCACTTT.

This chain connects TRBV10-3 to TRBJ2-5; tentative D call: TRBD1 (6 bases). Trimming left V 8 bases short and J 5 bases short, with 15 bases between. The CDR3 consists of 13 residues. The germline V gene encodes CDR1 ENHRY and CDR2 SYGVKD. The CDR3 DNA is TGTGCCATCGGGGCTAGCCAGGGGGAGACCCAGTACTTC. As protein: CAIGASQGETQYF.

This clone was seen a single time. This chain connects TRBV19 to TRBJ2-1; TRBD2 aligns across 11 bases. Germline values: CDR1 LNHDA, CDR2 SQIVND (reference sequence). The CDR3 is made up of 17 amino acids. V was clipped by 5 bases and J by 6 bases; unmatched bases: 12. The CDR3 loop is CASSPWLAGGPTNEQFF. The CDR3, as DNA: TGTGCCAGTAGTCCCTGGCTAGCGGGAGGCCCAACCAATGAGCAGTTCTTC.

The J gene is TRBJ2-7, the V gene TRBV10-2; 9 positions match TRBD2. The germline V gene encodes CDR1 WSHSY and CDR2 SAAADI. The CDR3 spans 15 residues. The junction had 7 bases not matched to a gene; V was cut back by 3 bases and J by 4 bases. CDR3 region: CASSDVAGVRYEQYF. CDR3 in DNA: TGCGCCAGCAGTGACGTAGCGGGAGTAAGGTACGAGCAGTACTTC.